This passage covers 18 T cell receptor beta chains from one sample sequenced in a study of CXCR3-negative and CXCR3-positive naive CD8 T cells. Study results and caveats: Greater hydrophobicity was found in TRB CDR3s of CXCR3-positive naive cells than of CXCR3-negative naive cells.

The TRB libraries of cDNA were built by UMI-labeled 5' RACE. TCRdb re-called the 5' RACE reads; every CDR3 protein appears as one record, without DNA. The listing contains some 150,000 distinct CDR3 sequences. Their antigen targets remain unknown. The specimen sequenced was naive CXCR3+ CD8+ T cells from blood. The subset: CD45RO-CCR7+CD27+CD95- naive CD8+ T cells expressing CXCR3 (TNR3+). The source is a human donor in good health. Some clones in this sample may be carry-over from other donors' samples.

This chain uses TRBV11-2 with TRBJ2-7; checking the TCRdb D call of TRBD1 is not possible without DNA. CDR1 SGHAT and CDR2 FQNNGV come from the germline V gene. The CDR3 runs to 15 residues. Here the CDR3 reads CASSFEPGHTYEQYF.

This sequence joins TRBV12-3 or TRBV12-4 and TRBJ2-1; checking the TCRdb D call of TRBD1 is not possible without DNA. The CDR3 is 15 residues long. CDR3: CASSSGTVAYNEQFF.

The chain has TRBV6-6 and TRBJ1-1; as DNA is missing, the TRBD1 call by TCRdb cannot be tested. The germline V gene has CDR1 MNHNY and CDR2 SVGAGI (reference sequence). The CDR3 covers 15 residues. CDR3: CASSHRGLLNTEAFF.

The rearrangement joins TRBV3-1 to TRBJ2-5. The CDR3 spans 15 residues. Germline V gives CDR1 LGHDT, CDR2 YNNKEL (reference sequence). The CDR3 sequence: CASSHPNEAPETQYF.

The V and J genes are TRBV5-1 and TRBJ2-7; TCRdb picks TRBD1, but there is no DNA to check that call. This CDR3 region has 15 residues. The V gene's germline CDR1 is SGHRS and CDR2 YFSETQ. CDR3 in amino acids: CASSHFTGTGYEQYF.

V and J are TRBV9 and TRBJ2-1; TCRdb indicates TRBD2, and absent DNA this call remains unverified. The CDR3 runs to 14 residues. Germline CDR1 and CDR2: SGDLS and YYNGEE. This CDR3 reads CASGRGGSYNEQFF.

The J gene is TRBJ2-7, the V gene TRBV5-1. The CDR3 consists of 14 residues. Germline V gene sequence: CDR1 SGHRS, CDR2 YFSETQ. The CDR3: CASAWTGNGDEQYF.

This chain connects TRBV7-6 to TRBJ2-3. This CDR3 comprises 13 residues. The germline CDR1 and CDR2 sequences are SGHVS and FNYEAQ. CDR3 in amino acids: CASSLGLLDTQYF.

The V gene is TRBV5-1, the J gene TRBJ2-7; TCRdb lists TRBD1, though no DNA is available to test this call. Germline V CDR1 and CDR2: SGHRS, YFSETQ. This CDR3 has 14 amino acids. The CDR3 spells CASSLRGGDYEQYF.

The chain uses TRBV14 and TRBJ1-1; without DNA, the TCRdb call of TRBD1 cannot be checked. The germline V gene has CDR1 SGHDN and CDR2 FVKESK. The CDR3 consists of 15 residues. CDR3 amino acids: CASSLLTGEDTEAFF.

The rearrangement uses TRBV4-1 and TRBJ2-7; TCRdb selects TRBD1, and the lack of DNA leaves this call unchecked. The CDR3 has 15 residues. The V gene's germline CDR1 is MGHRA and CDR2 YSYEKL. CDR3: CASSQEGYREYEQYF.

The V call is TRBV7-9, the J call TRBJ1-1. This CDR3 spans 14 amino acids. Germline CDR1 SEHNR, CDR2 FQNEAQ (reference sequence). The CDR3 reads CASSLIRDYTEAFF.

The rearrangement uses TRBV20-1 and TRBJ1-2; TCRdb names TRBD1, which stays unverified in the absence of DNA. The V gene's germline CDR1 is DFQATT and CDR2 SNEGSKA (reference sequence). The CDR3 sequence is 14 residues long. CDR3 residues: CSARDDDRVQGYTF.

This CDR3 reads CASSSRDYQNEQFF. This chain links TRBV13 with TRBJ2-1; as DNA is missing, the TRBD2 call by TCRdb cannot be tested. This CDR3 spans 14 amino acids. Germline lookup yields CDR1 PRHDT and CDR2 FYEKMQ (reference sequence).

The gene calls are TRBV4-2 and TRBJ2-5; TCRdb calls TRBD2, which cannot be checked without DNA. The CDR3 is 13 amino acids. Germline loops: CDR1 LGHNA, CDR2 YNFKEQ. The chain's CDR3 is CASSLPRDSYQYF.

The chain employs TRBV5-1 and TRBJ2-1. Per the germline V gene, CDR1 is SGHRS and CDR2 is YFSETQ. The CDR3 has 16 residues. The CDR3 region is CASSLGFLGSYNEQFF.

The chain uses TRBV14 and TRBJ2-1; with no DNA, the TCRdb D assignment of TRBD2 cannot be verified. The CDR3 extends over 17 amino acids. Per germline, CDR1 SGHDN and CDR2 FVKESK. The CDR3 protein is CASSQDVRQGGNNEQFF.

This chain uses TRBV27 with TRBJ2-7; as DNA is missing, the TRBD2 call by TCRdb cannot be tested. The CDR3 consists of 14 residues. Germline CDR1 reads MNHEY; CDR2 reads SMNVEV (reference sequence). CDR3 sequence reads: CASSLAGGIYEQYF.